Presented here are 26 T cell receptor beta chains from one specimen sequenced in a study of regulatory T cells in long-lasting Graves disease. The authors built TCR beta libraries using iRepertoire HTBI primers and Arm-PCR of CDR3 regions. TCRdb redid the calling of the multiplex PCR reads with MiXCR, one entry per CDR3 protein. The sample includes about 620,000 distinct CDR3 sequences, roughly 15% of them seen just once. The sample's time point: newly diagnosed GD, antithyroid drugs for less than 3 months. From RNA extracted from PBMCs, the TCR library was made. This sample was shared with a second study, whose subject was T cells in Graves' hyperthyroidism and ophthalmopathy.

This specimen consisted of peripheral blood mononuclear cells (PBMCs), obtained at new diagnosis, from a patient treated with antithyroid drugs. These receptors originate from a woman aged 25 to 39 with Graves disease.

This clonotype was counted ten times or more. The V and J genes are TRBV27 and TRBJ2-7; TRBD2 aligns across 11 bases. V gave up 6 bases and J gave up 4 bases; unmatched junction bases: 11. CDR3 length equals 16 residues. The germline V gene encodes CDR1 MNHEY and CDR2 SMNVEV (reference sequence). The CDR3 DNA follows: TGTGCCAGCAGCCCCGCCCTAGCGGGAGGCAGGTACGAGCAGTACTTC. Protein sequence: CASSPALAGGRYEQYF.

V usage is TRBV9 and J usage is TRBJ1-2, with D hard to call. The ends were cut back, 4 bases at V and 12 bases at J, with 16 bases in the middle. The CDR3 contains 12 residues. Per germline, CDR1 SGDLS and CDR2 YYNGEE. The CDR3 DNA reads TGTGCCAGCAGCCCAACCGGGAGAACGGACACCTTC. It specifies CASSPTGRTDTF. Full variable domain (rest looked up from reference TRBV9 and TRBJ1-2): DSGVTQTPKHLITATGQRVTLRCSPRSGDLSVYWYQQSLDQGLQFLIQYYNGEERAKGNILERFSAQQFPDLHSELNLSSLELGDSALYFCASSPTGRTDTFGSGTRLTVV.

This clonotype was recorded at least ten times. This chain uses TRBV7-8 with TRBJ2-5; 13 positions match TRBD2. The length of the CDR3 is 15 residues. Germline CDR1 is SGHVS and CDR2 is FQNEAQ. V shed 6 bases and J 5 bases; nucleotides not matched to a gene: 6. The CDR3 sequence is CASRELAGGRETQYF. The CDR3 DNA sequence: TGTGCCAGCAGGGAACTAGCGGGAGGGAGGGAGACCCAGTACTTC.

The table lists this clonotype with many counts. This chain uses TRBV30 with TRBJ1-2; no clear D gene. CDR1 and CDR2 from the germline V gene are GTSNPN and SVGIG (reference sequence). This CDR3 has 11 residues. With 6 bases removed from V and 3 bases from J, the gap between germline ends came to 8 bases. The CDR3 bases are TGTGCCTGCAACTGGGACTATGGCTACACCTTC. This encodes CACNWDYGYTF. The full variable domain, its missing parts supplied by reference TRBV30 and TRBJ1-2, is SQTIHQWPATLVQPVGSPLSLECTVEGTSNPNLYWYRQAAGRGLQLLFYSVGIGQISSEVPQNLSASRPQDRQFILSSKKLLLSDSGFYLCACNWDYGYTFGSGTRLTVV.

This clonotype was observed a few times. This chain connects TRBV12-5 to TRBJ2-2; D may be TRBD1 (7 bases). The CDR3 runs to 15 residues. From germline, CDR1 is LGHNT and CDR2 FRNRAP. Trimming stripped 8 bases from V and 2 bases from J, with 15 bases between. The DNA of the CDR3 is TGTGCTAGTAGTCGGGGGACAGAAAACACCGGGGAGCTGTTTTTT. Residues: CASSRGTENTGELFF.

Many counts were recorded for this clonotype. The chain joins TRBV27 to TRBJ1-6, with D tentatively TRBD1 (6 bases). From germline, CDR1 is MNHEY and CDR2 SMNVEV (reference sequence). CDR3 size: 14 residues. The V and J ends lost 4 bases and 7 bases respectively, with 11 bases between them. This chain's CDR3 is CASSYREHNSPLHF. CDR3 in DNA: TGTGCCAGCAGTTACAGGGAGCACAATTCACCCCTCCACTTT.

This clonotype was counted at least ten times. The V and J genes are TRBV7-3 and TRBJ1-1, with 11 bases fitting TRBD1. In germline, CDR1 is SGHTA, CDR2 FQGTGA. There are 15 residues in the CDR3. V lost 4 bases and J lost 5; bases outside the gene matches: 6. The CDR3 protein is CASSSGQGVRTEAFF. The CDR3 bases are TGTGCCAGCAGCTCGGGACAGGGGGTTCGGACTGAAGCTTTCTTT.

The chain recombines TRBV6-1 with TRBJ2-2; unclear D gene. V lost 7 bases and J lost 5, with 23 bases in between. Germline CDR1 MNHNS, CDR2 SASEGT. The CDR3 totals 17 residues. CDR3 amino acids: CASMVGRRRRNTGELFF. The CDR3 nucleotides are TGTGCCAGCATGGTGGGTCGGCGGAGAAGGAATACCGGGGAGCTGTTTTTT.

The CDR3 sequence is CASSPFDAANTGELFF. The CDR3 region has the DNA TGTGCCAGCAGCCCATTCGATGCGGCGAACACCGGGGAGCTGTTTTTT. The chain employs TRBV7-9 and TRBJ2-2; D gene unclear. There are 16 residues in the CDR3. The germline gives CDR1 SEHNR, CDR2 FQNEAQ (reference sequence). Deletions cut 5 bases from V and 0 bases from J, with 13 bases between.

This clonotype showed up many times. The chain joins TRBV11-2 to TRBJ1-4; a weak D match, TRBD1 (5 bases). The CDR3 covers 15 residues. CDR1 SGHAT and CDR2 FQNNGV come from the germline V gene. The V and J ends lost 4 bases and 2 bases respectively, with 11 bases between them. The CDR3 region has the DNA TGTGCCAGCAGCTCCCAGGGTTGGACTAATGAAAAACTGTTTTTT. The encoded protein is CASSSQGWTNEKLFF.

This clonotype was observed a handful of times. The gene calls are TRBV12-3 or TRBV12-4 and TRBJ2-4, with 10 bases matching TRBD2. CDR3 length: 17 amino acids. Losses at the gene ends were 3 bases for V and 0 bases for J; bases not matched to a gene: 5. Here the CDR3 reads CASSLPGLALAKNIQYF. CDR3 coding DNA: TGTGCCAGCAGTTTGCCGGGACTAGCGCTAGCCAAAAACATTCAGTACTTC.

This clonotype has at least ten counts. The V call is TRBV11-2, the J call TRBJ1-1; TRBD1 matches at 10 bases. This CDR3 has 15 amino acids. J lost 1 base, V lost 5 bases, and 4 bases had no gene match. Per germline, CDR1 SGHAT and CDR2 FQNNGV. The CDR3 DNA is TGTGCCAGCAGCGGGTGGGACAGGGGGAACACTGAAGCTTTCTTT. Protein sequence: CASSGWDRGNTEAFF.

This clonotype occurred many times. The chain joins TRBV7-9 to TRBJ2-2; 8 bases fit TRBD2. The CDR3 extends over 15 amino acids. CDR1 is SEHNR and CDR2 is FQNEAQ in the germline V gene (reference sequence). J lost 4 bases, V lost 7 bases, and 8 bases had no gene match. The CDR3 is CASTPIAGGTGELFF. The DNA of the CDR3 is TGTGCCAGCACCCCCATCGCGGGGGGCACCGGGGAGCTGTTTTTT.

CDR3 amino acids: CASSQSAGVVEQYF. Written as DNA, the CDR3 is TGTGCCAGCAGCCAATCAGCGGGAGTAGTAGAGCAGTACTTC. The chain uses TRBV3-1 and TRBJ2-7; 8 positions agree with TRBD2. Germline V gives CDR1 LGHDT, CDR2 YNNKEL (reference sequence). J was trimmed by 7 bases and V by 2 bases; bases with no gene match: 7. The CDR3 spans 14 residues.

This clonotype was seen many times. The CDR3, as DNA: TGTGCCAGCAGCCCTGTCGAGACCCAGTACTTC. It yields the protein CASSPVETQYF. The chain links TRBV7-9 to TRBJ2-5; D not certain. Deletions cut 5 bases from V and 5 bases from J, with 6 bases between. Germline CDR1 is SEHNR and CDR2 is FQNEAQ (reference sequence). There are 11 residues in the CDR3.

This clonotype was seen only a few times. The V call is TRBV20-1, the J call TRBJ2-5, with D maybe TRBD1 (5 bases). The V end was cut by 3 bases, the J end by 4 bases, with 18 bases between. The CDR3 sequence is 15 residues long. Germline values: CDR1 DFQATT, CDR2 SNEGSKA (reference sequence). CDR3 in amino acids: CSARVQGQIRETQYF. CDR3 bases: TGCAGTGCTAGGGTCCAGGGCCAAATACGAGAGACCCAGTACTTC.

Many counts were recorded for this clonotype. The chain links TRBV30 to TRBJ1-5; 7 bases are a match to TRBD1. V shed 3 bases, J shed 3 bases, and the junction held 2 bases outside the gene matches. Germline-derived CDR1 and CDR2 are GTSNPN and SVGIG (reference sequence). The CDR3 length is 13 residues. The CDR3 sequence: CAWSTGDNQPQHF. In DNA form, the CDR3 reads TGTGCCTGGAGCACAGGGGACAATCAGCCCCAGCATTTT. The whole variable domain, filled in from reference TRBV30 and TRBJ1-5, reads SQTIHQWPATLVQPVGSPLSLECTVEGTSNPNLYWYRQAAGRGLQLLFYSVGIGQISSEVPQNLSASRPQDRQFILSSKKLLLSDSGFYLCAWSTGDNQPQHFGDGTRLSIL.

This clonotype was counted ten times or more. This rearrangement joins TRBV12-3 or TRBV12-4 to TRBJ2-7; D might be TRBD1 (6 bases). Trimming shortened V by 5 bases and J by 7 bases, and 21 bases separated the two germline ends. This CDR3 has 15 residues. CDR3 bases: TGTGCCAGCAGTCTCTCCGGGACAACCCAATTAGAGCAGTACTTC. The encoded protein is CASSLSGTTQLEQYF.

The chain is built from TRBV18 and TRBJ1-2; TRBD1 is a possible D gene (5 bases). Trimming stripped 6 bases from V and 4 bases from J, with 18 bases between. The CDR3 has 15 amino acids. Germline CDR1 KGHSH, CDR2 LQKENI. This chain's CDR3 is CASSDEDTRGYGYTF. CDR3 nucleotides: TGTGCCAGCTCGGACGAGGACACTCGAGGCTATGGCTACACCTTC.

This clonotype came up a few times. This rearrangement joins TRBV5-5 to TRBJ2-1; 8 nucleotides line up with TRBD2. This CDR3 spans 16 amino acids. Trimming at V came to 4 bases and at J to 6 bases, leaving 12 bases not matched to a gene. Germline CDR1 reads SGHKS; CDR2 reads YYEKEE (reference sequence). CDR3 region: CASSRDTAGVINEQFF. CDR3 DNA: TGTGCCAGCAGCCGGGACACAGCGGGAGTAATCAATGAGCAGTTCTTC.

This clonotype was recorded many times. The chain couples TRBV2 to TRBJ2-7; D call uncertain. V was clipped by 6 bases and J by 7 bases, with 16 bases between them. The V gene's germline CDR1 is SNHLY and CDR2 FYNNEI. CDR3 length: 13 amino acids. The CDR3 DNA is TGTGCCAGCAGCCCTAATTCGGTACGGGAGCAGTACTTC. Residues: CASSPNSVREQYF.

The rearrangement links TRBV7-9 to TRBJ2-5, with 7 bases identical to TRBD1. The length of the CDR3 is 15 residues. The V gene end was trimmed by 2 bases and the J gene end by 3 bases; junction bases not matched to a gene: 6. CDR1 is SEHNR and CDR2 is FQNEAQ in the germline V gene (reference sequence). This CDR3 reads CASSLRQGVEETQYF. CDR3 sequence (DNA): TGTGCCAGCAGCTTACGGCAGGGGGTGGAAGAGACCCAGTACTTC. The complete variable domain, with remaining parts taken from reference TRBV7-9 and TRBJ2-5, reads DTGVSQNPRHKITKRGQNVTFRCDPISEHNRLYWYRQTLGQGPEFLTYFQNEAQLEKSRLLSDRFSAERPKGSFSTLEIQRTEQGDSAMYLCASSLRQGVEETQYFGPGTRLLVL.

In regard to this clonotype: A much larger clone differs by one base, so this may be a read error. V usage is TRBV6-1 and J usage is TRBJ2-7; D is perhaps TRBD1 (5 bases). This CDR3 comprises 14 residues. CDR1 is MNHNS, CDR2 SASEGT, per germline. V shed 7 bases and J shed 1 base, with 14 bases lying between them. DNA for the CDR3: TGTGCCAGCAACCCGACAGCCTCATCCTACGAGCAGTACTTC. This sequence encodes CASNPTASSYEQYF.

The sample holds many counts of this clonotype. CDR3 residues: CATSDPTGGNEKLFF. The CDR3 nucleotides read TGTGCCACCAGTGACCCGACAGGGGGGAATGAAAAACTGTTTTTT. V and J are TRBV24-1 and TRBJ1-4, with 9 bases matching TRBD1. CDR3 length: 15 residues. V shed 4 bases and J 5 bases; nucleotides not matched to a gene: 4. Germline CDR1 reads KGHDR; CDR2 reads SFDVKD.

The V and J genes are TRBV4-1 and TRBJ2-7; 13 nucleotides align to TRBD2. This CDR3 has 17 amino acids. V shed 4 bases, J shed 5 bases, and the junction held 11 bases outside the gene matches. CDR1 is MGHRA, CDR2 YSYEKL, per germline. Here the CDR3 reads CASSLSGLAGVPHEQYF. The CDR3 DNA is TGCGCCAGCAGCCTTTCAGGACTAGCGGGAGTGCCCCACGAGCAGTACTTC.

For this clonotype: A read error may explain this, as a much larger clone is one base away. This chain connects TRBV24-1 to TRBJ2-5; D is perhaps TRBD1 (5 bases). The germline gives CDR1 KGHDR, CDR2 SFDVKD. The CDR3 spans 15 residues. V gave up 5 bases and J gave up 2 bases, with 14 bases separating them. CDR3 nucleotides: TGTGCCACCAGTGGTTCAAGGCCAGGGCAAGAGACCCAGTACTTC. Amino acids: CATSGSRPGQETQYF.